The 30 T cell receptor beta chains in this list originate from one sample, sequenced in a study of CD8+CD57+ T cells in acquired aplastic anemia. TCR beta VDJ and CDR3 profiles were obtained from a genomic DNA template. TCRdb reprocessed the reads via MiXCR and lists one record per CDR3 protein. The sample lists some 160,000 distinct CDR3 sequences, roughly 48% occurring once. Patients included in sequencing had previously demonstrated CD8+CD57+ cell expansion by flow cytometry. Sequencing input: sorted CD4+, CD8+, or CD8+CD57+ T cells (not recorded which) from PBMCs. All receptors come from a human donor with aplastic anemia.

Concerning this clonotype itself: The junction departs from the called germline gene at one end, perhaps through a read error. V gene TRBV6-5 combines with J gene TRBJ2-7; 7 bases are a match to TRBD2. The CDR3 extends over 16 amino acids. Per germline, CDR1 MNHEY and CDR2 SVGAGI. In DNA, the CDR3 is TGTGCCAGCAATTACACAGGACTAGATTTGTCCTACGAGCAGTACTTC. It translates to CASNYTGLDLSYEQYF.

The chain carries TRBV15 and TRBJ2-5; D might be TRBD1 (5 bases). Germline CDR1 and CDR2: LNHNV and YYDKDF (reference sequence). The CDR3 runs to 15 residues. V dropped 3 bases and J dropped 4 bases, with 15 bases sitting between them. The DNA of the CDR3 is TGTGCCACCAGCAGTGATCTAGGTCAGGGAGAGACCCAGTACTTC. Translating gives CATSSDLGQGETQYF. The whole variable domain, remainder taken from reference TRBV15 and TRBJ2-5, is DAMVIQNPRYQVTQFGKPVTLSCSQTLNHNVMYWYQQKSSQAPKLLFHYYDKDFNNEADTPDNFQSRRPNTSFCFLDIRSPGLGDTAMYLCATSSDLGQGETQYFGPGTRLLVL.

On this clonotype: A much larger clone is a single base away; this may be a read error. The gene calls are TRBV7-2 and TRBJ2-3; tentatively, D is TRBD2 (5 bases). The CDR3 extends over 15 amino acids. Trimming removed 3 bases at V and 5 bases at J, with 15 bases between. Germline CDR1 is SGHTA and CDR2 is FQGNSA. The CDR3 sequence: CASSFGLAIVDTQYF. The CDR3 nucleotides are TGTGCCAGCAGCTTCGGGCTAGCTATAGTAGATACGCAGTATTTT.

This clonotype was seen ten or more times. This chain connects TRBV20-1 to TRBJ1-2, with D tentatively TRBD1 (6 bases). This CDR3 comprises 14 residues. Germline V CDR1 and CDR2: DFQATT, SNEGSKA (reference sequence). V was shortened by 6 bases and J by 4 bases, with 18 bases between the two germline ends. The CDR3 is CSAAKLTGFYGYTF. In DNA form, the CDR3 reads TGCAGTGCGGCAAAACTAACAGGGTTCTATGGCTACACCTTC.

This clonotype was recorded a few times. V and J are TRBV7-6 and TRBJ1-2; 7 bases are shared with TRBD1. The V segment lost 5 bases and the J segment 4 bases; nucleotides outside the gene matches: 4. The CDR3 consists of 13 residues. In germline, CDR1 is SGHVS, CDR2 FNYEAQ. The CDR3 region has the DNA TGTGCCAGCAGCGACAGGGCCTTCTATGGCTACACCTTC. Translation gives CASSDRAFYGYTF.

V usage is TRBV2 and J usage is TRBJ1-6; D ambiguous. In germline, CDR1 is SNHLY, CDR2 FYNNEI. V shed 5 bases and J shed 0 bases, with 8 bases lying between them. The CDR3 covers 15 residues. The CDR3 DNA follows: TGTGCCAGCAGTATGGATAGCTCCTATAATTCACCCCTCCACTTT. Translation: CASSMDSSYNSPLHF.

The CDR3 DNA reads TGCAGTGCTTTCGAAAGCCTAGCCAAAAACATTCAGTACTTC. It encodes CSAFESLAKNIQYF. This chain connects TRBV20-1 to TRBJ2-4; D is unresolved. Between the trimmed V and J ends, which lost 5 bases and 0 bases, there was a span of 11 bases. Germline CDR1 DFQATT, CDR2 SNEGSKA (reference sequence). The CDR3 sequence is 14 residues long.

The CDR3 sequence: CASSLGSELPYEQYF. The DNA for the CDR3 is TGTGCCAGCAGCTTAGGGTCAGAACTACCCTACGAGCAGTACTTC. The chain carries TRBV7-9 and TRBJ2-7; D uncertain. The CDR3 extends over 15 amino acids. Germline V lookup: CDR1 SEHNR, CDR2 FQNEAQ (reference sequence). Trimming took off 1 base at V and 2 bases at J, with 12 bases between the two ends.

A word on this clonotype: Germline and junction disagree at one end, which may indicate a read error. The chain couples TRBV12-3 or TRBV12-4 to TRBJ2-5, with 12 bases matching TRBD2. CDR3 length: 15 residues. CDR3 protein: CASSRLAGAQETQYF. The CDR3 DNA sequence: TGTGCCAGCAGCCGACTAGCGGGGGCACAAGAGACTCAGTACTTC.

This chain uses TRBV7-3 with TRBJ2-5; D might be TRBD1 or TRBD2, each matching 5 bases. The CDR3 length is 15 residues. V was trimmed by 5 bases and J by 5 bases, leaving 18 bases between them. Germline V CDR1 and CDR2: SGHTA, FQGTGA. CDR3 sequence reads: CASSPGTAPDETQYF. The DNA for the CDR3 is TGTGCCAGCAGCCCCGGGACCGCCCCGGACGAGACCCAGTACTTC.

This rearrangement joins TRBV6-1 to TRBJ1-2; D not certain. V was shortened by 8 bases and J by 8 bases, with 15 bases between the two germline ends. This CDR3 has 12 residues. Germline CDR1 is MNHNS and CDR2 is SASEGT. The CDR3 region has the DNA TGTGCCAGCCGCGAGACTCTGGGGGGCTACACCTTC. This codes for CASRETLGGYTF.

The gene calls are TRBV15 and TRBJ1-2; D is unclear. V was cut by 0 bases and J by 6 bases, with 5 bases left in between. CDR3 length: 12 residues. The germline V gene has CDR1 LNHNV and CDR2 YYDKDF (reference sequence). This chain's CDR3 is CATSRDSNGYTF. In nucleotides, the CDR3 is TGTGCCACCAGCAGAGATTCAAATGGCTACACCTTC.

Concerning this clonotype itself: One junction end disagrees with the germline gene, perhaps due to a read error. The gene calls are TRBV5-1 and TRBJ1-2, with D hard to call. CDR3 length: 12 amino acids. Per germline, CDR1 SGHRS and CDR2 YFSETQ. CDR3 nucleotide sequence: TGCGCCAGCAGCCCAGTTAAGGAGGGCTGCACCTTC. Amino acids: CASSPVKEGCTF.

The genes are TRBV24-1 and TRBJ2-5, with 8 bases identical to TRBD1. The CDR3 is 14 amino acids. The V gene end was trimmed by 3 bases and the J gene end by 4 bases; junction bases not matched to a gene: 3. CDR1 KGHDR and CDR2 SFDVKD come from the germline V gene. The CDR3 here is CATSDDGTGETQYF. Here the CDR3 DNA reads TGTGCCACCAGTGATGACGGGACAGGAGAGACCCAGTACTTC.

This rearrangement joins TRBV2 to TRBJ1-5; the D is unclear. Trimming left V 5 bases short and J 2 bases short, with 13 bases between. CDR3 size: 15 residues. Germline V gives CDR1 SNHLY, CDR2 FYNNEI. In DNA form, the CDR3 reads TGTGCCAGCAGTCAAGAGACATCGGGCAATCAGCCCCAGCATTTT. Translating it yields CASSQETSGNQPQHF.

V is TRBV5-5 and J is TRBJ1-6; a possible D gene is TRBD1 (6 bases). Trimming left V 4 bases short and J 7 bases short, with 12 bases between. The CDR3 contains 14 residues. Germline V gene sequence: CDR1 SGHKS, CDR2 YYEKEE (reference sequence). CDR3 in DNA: TGTGCCAGCAGCCTCGGGACACCGAATTCACCCCTCCACTTT. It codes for CASSLGTPNSPLHF.

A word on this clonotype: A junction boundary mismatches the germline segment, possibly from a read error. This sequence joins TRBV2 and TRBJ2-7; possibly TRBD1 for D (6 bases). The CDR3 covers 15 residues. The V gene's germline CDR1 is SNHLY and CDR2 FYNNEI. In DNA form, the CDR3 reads TGTGCCAGCAGGGAAGGGACACCGCTTACCTACGAGCAGTACTTC. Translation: CASREGTPLTYEQYF. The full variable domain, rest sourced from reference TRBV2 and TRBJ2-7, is EPEVTQTPSHQVTQMGQEVILRCVPISNHLYFYWYRQILGQKVEFLVSFYNNEISEKSEIFDDQFSVERPDGSNFTLKIRSTKLEDSAMYFCASREGTPLTYEQYFGPGTRLTVT.

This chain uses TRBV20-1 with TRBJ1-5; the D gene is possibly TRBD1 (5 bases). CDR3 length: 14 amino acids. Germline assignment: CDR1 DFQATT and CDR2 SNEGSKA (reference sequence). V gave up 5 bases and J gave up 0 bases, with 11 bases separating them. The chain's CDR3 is CSAGTPNSNQPQHF. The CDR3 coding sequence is TGCAGTGCTGGGACGCCAAATAGCAATCAGCCCCAGCATTTT.

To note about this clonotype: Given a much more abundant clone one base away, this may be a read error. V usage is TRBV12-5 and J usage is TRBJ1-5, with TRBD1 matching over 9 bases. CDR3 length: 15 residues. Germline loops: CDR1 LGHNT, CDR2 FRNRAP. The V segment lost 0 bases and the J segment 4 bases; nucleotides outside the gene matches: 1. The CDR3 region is CASGLVTGGNQPQHF. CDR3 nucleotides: TGTGCTAGTGGTTTGGTGACAGGGGGTAATCAGCCCCAGCATTTT.

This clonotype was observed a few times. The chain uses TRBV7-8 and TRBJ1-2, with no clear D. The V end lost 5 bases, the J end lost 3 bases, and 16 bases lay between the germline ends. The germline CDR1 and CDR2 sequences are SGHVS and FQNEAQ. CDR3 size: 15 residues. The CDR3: CASSPRSYTDYGYTF. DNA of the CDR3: TGTGCCAGCAGCCCCCGCAGTTACACCGACTATGGCTACACCTTC.

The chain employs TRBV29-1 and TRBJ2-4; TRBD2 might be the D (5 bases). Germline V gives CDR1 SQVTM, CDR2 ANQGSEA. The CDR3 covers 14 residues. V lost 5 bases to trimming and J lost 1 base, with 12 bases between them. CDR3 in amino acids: CSVSPPGAKNIQYF. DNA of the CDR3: TGCAGCGTTTCCCCCCCGGGGGCCAAAAACATTCAGTACTTC.

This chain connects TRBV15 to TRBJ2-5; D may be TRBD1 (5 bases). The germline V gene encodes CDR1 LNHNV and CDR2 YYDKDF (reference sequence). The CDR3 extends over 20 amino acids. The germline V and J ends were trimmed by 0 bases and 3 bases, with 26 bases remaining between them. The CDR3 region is CATSRDPRALTGSPKETQYF. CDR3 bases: TGTGCCACCAGCAGAGATCCCAGGGCCCTTACAGGCAGCCCCAAAGAGACCCAGTACTTC. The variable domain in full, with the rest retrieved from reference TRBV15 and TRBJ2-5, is DAMVIQNPRYQVTQFGKPVTLSCSQTLNHNVMYWYQQKSSQAPKLLFHYYDKDFNNEADTPDNFQSRRPNTSFCFLDIRSPGLGDTAMYLCATSRDPRALTGSPKETQYFGPGTRLLVL.

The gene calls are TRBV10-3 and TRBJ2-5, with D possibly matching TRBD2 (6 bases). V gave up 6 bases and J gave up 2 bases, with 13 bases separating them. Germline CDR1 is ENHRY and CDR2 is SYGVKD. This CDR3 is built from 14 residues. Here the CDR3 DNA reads TGTGCCATCAGCCCCCGGGGGAGTCAAGAGACCCAGTACTTC. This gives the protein CAISPRGSQETQYF.

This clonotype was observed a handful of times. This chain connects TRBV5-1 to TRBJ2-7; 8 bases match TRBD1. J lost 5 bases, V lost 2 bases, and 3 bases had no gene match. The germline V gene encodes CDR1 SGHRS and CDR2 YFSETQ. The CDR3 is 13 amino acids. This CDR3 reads CASSLRTGNEQYF. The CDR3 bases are TGCGCCAGCAGCTTACGGACAGGGAACGAGCAGTACTTC. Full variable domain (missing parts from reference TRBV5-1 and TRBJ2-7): KAGVTQTPRYLIKTRGQQVTLSCSPISGHRSVSWYQQTPGQGLQFLFEYFSETQRNKGNFPGRFSGRQFSNSRSEMNVSTLELGDSALYLCASSLRTGNEQYFGPGTRLTVT.

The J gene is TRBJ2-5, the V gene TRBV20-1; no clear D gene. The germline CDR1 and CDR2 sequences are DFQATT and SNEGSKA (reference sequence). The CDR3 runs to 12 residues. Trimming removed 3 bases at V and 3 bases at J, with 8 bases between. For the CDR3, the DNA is TGCAGTGCTAGGTTGTCCAAAGAGACCCAGTACTTC. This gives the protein CSARLSKETQYF.

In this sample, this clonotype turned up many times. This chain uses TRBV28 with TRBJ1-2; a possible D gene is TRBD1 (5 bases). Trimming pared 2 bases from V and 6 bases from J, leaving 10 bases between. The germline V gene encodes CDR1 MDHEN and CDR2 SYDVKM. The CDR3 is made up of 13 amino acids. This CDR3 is CASSLGLRDGYTF. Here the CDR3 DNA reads TGTGCCAGCAGTTTAGGCCTCAGGGATGGCTACACCTTC.

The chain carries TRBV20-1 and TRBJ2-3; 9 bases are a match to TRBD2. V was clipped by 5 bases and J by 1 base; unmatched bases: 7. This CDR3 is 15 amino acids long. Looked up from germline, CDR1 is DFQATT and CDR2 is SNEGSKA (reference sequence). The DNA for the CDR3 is TGCAGTGCTTTCATAGCGGGAGTTCGCACAGATACGCAGTATTTT. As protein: CSAFIAGVRTDTQYF.

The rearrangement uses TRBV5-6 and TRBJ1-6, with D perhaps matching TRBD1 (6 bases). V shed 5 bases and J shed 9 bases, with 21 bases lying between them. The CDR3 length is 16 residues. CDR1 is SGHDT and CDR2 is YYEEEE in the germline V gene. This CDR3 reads CASRLGVGHSRSPLHF. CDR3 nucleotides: TGTGCCAGCAGGCTAGGGGTGGGACACAGTCGTTCACCCCTCCACTTT.

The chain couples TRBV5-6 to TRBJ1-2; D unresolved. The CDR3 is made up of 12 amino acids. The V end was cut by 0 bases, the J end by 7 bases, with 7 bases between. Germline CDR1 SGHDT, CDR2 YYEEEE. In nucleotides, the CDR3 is TGTGCCAGCAGCTTGGTAGGGTTTGGCTACACCTTC. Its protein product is CASSLVGFGYTF.

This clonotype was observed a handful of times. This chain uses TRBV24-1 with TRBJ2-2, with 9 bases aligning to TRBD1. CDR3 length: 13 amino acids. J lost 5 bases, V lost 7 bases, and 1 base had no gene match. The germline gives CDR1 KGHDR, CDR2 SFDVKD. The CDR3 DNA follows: TGTGCCACCAGGGGACAGGGAACCGGGGAGCTGTTTTTT. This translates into CATRGQGTGELFF.